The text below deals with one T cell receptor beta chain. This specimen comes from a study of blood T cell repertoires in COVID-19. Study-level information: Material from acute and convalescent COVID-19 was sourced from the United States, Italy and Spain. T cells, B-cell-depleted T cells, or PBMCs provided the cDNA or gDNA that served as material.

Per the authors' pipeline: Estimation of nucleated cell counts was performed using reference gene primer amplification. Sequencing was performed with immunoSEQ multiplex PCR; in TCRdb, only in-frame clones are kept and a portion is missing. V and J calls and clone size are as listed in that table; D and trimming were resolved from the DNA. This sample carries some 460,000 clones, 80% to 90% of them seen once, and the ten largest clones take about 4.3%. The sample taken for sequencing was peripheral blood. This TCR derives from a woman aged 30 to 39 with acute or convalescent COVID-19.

Written as DNA, the CDR3 is TGTGCCAGTAGTATGGGGACAGGGACCTACGAGCAGTACTTC. Translation: CASSMGTGTYEQYF. This chain connects TRBV19 to TRBJ2-7; TRBD1 aligns across 9 bases. The CDR3 has 14 amino acids. Per the germline V gene, CDR1 is LNHDA and CDR2 is SQIVND (reference sequence). Trimming cost V 3 bases and J 2 bases; bases outside gene matches: 2.